The present TCR beta chain was sequenced within a study of cytomegalovirus exposure and HLA in healthy donors (dated by TCRdb to 2016 to 2017). Some background on the complete study: In an earlier analysis of under 600 of the donors, 276 Gb of sequence data and some 120 million unique TCR beta sequences from about 190 million T cells were reported. In an earlier analysis of 550 to 700 of the donors, high-throughput TCR beta sequencing was used to judge whether each TCR beta V gene segment behaved as functional or pseudogenic. About five DR-DQ haplotypes were handled as single units for association and clustering because linkage in the cohort was strong. Of the approximately 400 genotyped donors, 75% to 85% were placed in the genetic ancestry cluster associated with self-reported Caucasian donors. A later analysis re-examined previously published TCR beta repertoires from 600 to 700 donors and added high-resolution HLA genotyping to investigate patterns of TCR occurrence. Among 300 to 500 genotyped donors of the cohort, an average of approximately 200,000 unique TCR beta nucleotide sequences was sequenced per donor, of which about 18% were non-productive. Both class I and class II loci were covered by HLA typing, at four-digit resolution. Rather than drawing on any new phenotypic data, the later analysis identified candidate immune exposures from TCR beta sequences and the way those sequences occurred across donors. Genome-wide SNP genotypes for about three fifths of the roughly 700 donors were used in a later genetic analysis, which treated that subset as a discovery cohort. Every repertoire in the discovery cohort had been generated on one and the same sequencing platform. Along with the approximately 600-subject first cohort, a separate validation cohort of over a hundred different subjects was used. Donor age, sex, ethnicity and CMV serostatus were compiled together with the repertoire data. The number of typed donors differed by locus: about 620-630 for A, B, C, DRB1 and DQB1; some 500 for DQA1; over 600 for DPA1; and 400 to 480 for DPB1. The study was designed to test whether signatures of past pathogen exposure could be identified by cataloging public T cell receptors. Approximately 300 gigabases of sequencing data and tens of millions of unique TCR sequences were included in an early release covering around 650 HLA-typed donors. To predict cytomegalovirus infection status, the study combined high-throughput TCR immunosequencing, statistical association of individual TCRs with disease status, and machine learning. The study profiled the T cell repertoires of some 610 subjects by immunosequencing and related them to cytomegalovirus serostatus.

The cohort was made up of approximately 700 healthy bone marrow donors. All cohort members were sampled while nominally healthy, although unrecorded immune exposures were likely present. The donor tested CMV seropositive and was one of the 289 seropositive cohort members. A peripheral blood sample was provided by each donor, and peripheral blood mononuclear cells were used for TCR beta sequencing. The Qiagen DNeasy Blood Extraction Kit was used to extract genomic DNA from the blood cell samples. The library was produced with the immunoSEQ multiplex PCR assay. For the multiplex PCR, a mixture combining 60 forward primers for TCR Vbeta segments and 13 reverse primers for TCR Jbeta segments was used. The CDR3 region of rearranged TCR beta genes was amplified from genomic DNA by a multiplex PCR assay. On the Illumina HiSeq System, the amplified TCR beta libraries were sequenced as 87-base-pair reads. Concerning the study's data processing: In a later analysis, some 80 million unique TCR beta chains were counted across the roughly 610 repertoires, and around 10 million of these chains were shared by at least two donors. A nearest-neighbor algorithm error-corrected the raw reads and collapsed the reads into unique sequences, merging closely related sequences to remove PCR and sequencing errors. Alignment of CDR3 sequences to IMGT reference sequences was used to assign V, D and J gene segments. Each retained sequence needed at least a six-nucleotide match to both a V gene segment and a J gene segment. A rearrangement was called productive if the CDR3 had no stop codons and remained in frame with V and J, and every other rearrangement was called non-productive. Following IMGT convention, CDR3 was defined as the stretch from the second conserved V-encoded cysteine to the conserved J-encoded phenylalanine. The earlier analysis of some 600 of the donors excluded sequences that lacked an unambiguous match to a single V gene segment. An earlier analysis of several hundred of the donors called V segments functional above 56.7% productive rearrangements and segregating when the between-donor standard deviation exceeded 5%. To diagnose cytomegalovirus status from the catalog of TCR beta chain sequences, a statistical classification framework was built. A later analysis assigned V and J genes by comparing TCR nucleotide sequences with IMGT/GENE-DB human TR gene sequences. A later analysis assigned CDR3 sequences and most-parsimonious VDJ recombination scenarios with the TCRdist pipeline. In a later analysis, each TCR beta chain was defined by its CDR3 amino acid sequence together with its V-gene family, and reads lacking a unique V-gene family were excluded. To address suspected cross-contamination and a sequencing artifact, a later analysis removed 592 highly shared, low-generation-probability nucleotide sequences. A later analysis calculated a clonal expansion index for each public chain from normalized within-repertoire ranks of inferred template counts. Generation probabilities in a later analysis came from a VDJ recombination model fitted to out-of-frame rearrangements, and those results were checked against IGoR. Hypergeometric tests were used in a later analysis to score TCR-TCR, TCR-HLA and TCR-CMV co-occurrence, with a repertoire-size bias correction applied to the TCR pairs. In a later analysis, false discovery rates were estimated by permuting HLA or CMV assignments 20 times. In a later analysis, co-occurring TCRs were grouped with DBSCAN, and TCRdist sequence similarity was added when clustering was performed within HLA-allele-positive subsets. For co-occurrence clustering, repertoires with fewer than 30,000 or more than 120,000 public chains were excluded, along with a handful of repertoires with anomalous nucleotide sharing. The clones in this table, taken by TCRdb from immuneACCESS, are in-frame only. Not every clone is retained; where verified, under half of the shortfall comes from an unresolved V gene, and the cause of the rest is unknown. D and trimming come from the DNA, and the V and J calls and clone size come from that table. The sample table shows roughly 98,000 clones, and around 75% are seen once. The ten largest clones add up to approximately 11% of the sample.

Note on this clone: Its antigen specificity is not known. No base qualities exist here, and no much larger clone lies one base off it.

V is pared back by 2 bases and J by 4 bases, with 12 bases lying between the germline termini. The germline V gene sets CDR1 to MNHGY and CDR2 to SVAAGI. The CDR3 has 15 amino acids, counting the end cysteine and phenylalanine. The sequence is cut down to CDR3 DNA, 45 bases in frame from base 1. Results the study describes overall, beyond this receptor: In the study, around 150 TCR beta chains were listed as associated with cytomegalovirus. The authors suggested that the approach could potentially be generalized to other disease states and immunological phenotypes. In a later analysis, 16,951 TCR beta sequences were associated with specific HLA alleles at a false discovery rate of 0.05. Sequencing depth was assumed to be roughly uniform across donors in the presence/absence analyses, though that assumption may not hold. Most TCR sequences were seen in very few donors, while some public TCRs were found in many individuals. Because HLA typing was missing for some donors at each locus, association tests included only the typed subset. Because counts were too low, about 17 rarely observed V segments, including chromosome 9 orphons, were excluded from the earlier analysis of a few hundred of the donors. A further reported finding was that TCR beta sequences accurately predicted the HLA-A and HLA-B alleles for most subjects in the first cohort. When HLA alleles, especially DR and DQ, strongly co-occurred, attributing TCR associations to individual alleles was difficult. The cohort was sequenced for TCR beta chains only, and without alpha or paired-chain data the features that could be detected were limited. In a later analysis, several top co-occurrence clusters were reported to appear linked to parvovirus B19, influenza, CMV and Epstein-Barr virus. Correlated functional status among segregating V segments might be attributable to linkage disequilibrium, but an unknown experimental factor could not be ruled out. V-gene and J-gene trimming of TCR beta chains was associated with a missense DCLRE1C variant in a later genetic analysis, and the association was replicated in an independent cohort. In both the original and validation cohorts, the classifier was reported to diagnose cytomegalovirus status with high specificity and sensitivity. According to a later analysis, TCR association rates differed among HLA loci, with DRB1 alleles showing the most associated TCRs and HLA-C alleles showing the fewest. An earlier analysis of 587 of the donors showed that most TCR beta V segments appeared in productive rearrangements either about 87% or about 30% of the time, which broadly matched IMGT annotations. In vitro tests confirmed that a few of the cytomegalovirus-associated TCR beta chains recognize cytomegalovirus antigens. A cluster of highly shared sequence variants was judged likely to represent a technical artifact of the sequencing pipeline. In a later analysis, most CMV-associated TCR beta chains were found to appear HLA-restricted, with HLA associations seemingly driven largely by CMV exposure. In a later analysis, HLA-associated TCR beta chains were found to be more clonally expanded and to have lower generation probabilities than equally common non-associated chains. Immune exposure information for the cohort was limited to CMV serostatus. According to a later genetic analysis, donors in an Asian-associated ancestry cluster had fewer N-insertions in productive TCRs than the roughly 700-donor mean. Some IMGT-functional V segments, including TRBV6-2 and TRBV6-3, could not be told apart with the 87-base-pair reads, so those segments were excluded.

The source is a man aged 18 to 30 in good health and CMV-seropositive. The sample consisted of PBMCs. The V and J genes are TRBV6-9 and TRBJ1-5; no D segment can be confidently identified. The nucleotide sequence reads as follows: TGTGCCAGCAGTTATAGAGGTAGCGGTAATCAGCCCCAGCATTTT. Translated, this gives CASSYRGSGNQPQHF.